Described below is a single T cell receptor (beta chain) sequence and its context. This sample is part of a study of identical twins' blood T cells. The V end was cut by 8 bases, the J end by 5 bases, with 18 bases between. The CDR3 consists of 14 residues. Three pairs of healthy female monozygous twins were the donors. Likely shared infections and vaccines: all three twin pairs were reared together. Both ends of each TCR cDNA library bore sample-specific barcodes. TCRdb reprocessed the 5' RACE reads via MiXCR and lists one record per CDR3 protein. The sample lists over a thousand distinct CDR3 sequences, approximately 87% occurring once.

The V and J genes are TRBV12-3 or TRBV12-4 and TRBJ1-1; D is perhaps TRBD1 (6 bases). The receptor was isolated from a woman aged 18-55 years in good health. Sample: PBMCs. DNA for the CDR3: TGTGCCAGCGGAGCAGGGGCGAGGTGGACTGAAGCTTTCTTT. It codes for CASGAGARWTEAFF.